What follows are 4 T cell receptor beta chains derived from one specimen sequenced in a study of blood T cell repertoires in COVID-19. Some clones are missing from TCRdb's copy, which holds only in-frame ones; the method was immunoSEQ multiplex PCR. Among around 86,000 clones listed, around nine tenths were seen once. The material sequenced was peripheral blood. Every receptor here comes from a woman of 80 years or more with acute or convalescent COVID-19.

This CDR3 reads CASSGTSGGSGLSYNEQFF. Here the CDR3 DNA reads TGTGCCAGCAGTGGGACTAGCGGGGGGTCAGGGTTGAGTTACAATGAGCAGTTCTTC. V is TRBV2 and J is TRBJ2-1; TRBD2 agrees at 14 bases. This CDR3 contains 19 residues. Germline V gene lookup returns CDR1 SNHLY and CDR2 FYNNEI. Trimming removed 4 bases from V and 4 bases from J; junction bases left unmatched: 12.

This chain links TRBV4-3 with TRBJ1-4, with 7 positions matching TRBD1. The CDR3 has 16 residues. The germline V gene encodes CDR1 LGHNA and CDR2 YSLEER. Losses at the gene ends were 0 bases for V and 4 bases for J; bases not matched to a gene: 5. The CDR3 region is CASSQDRDSDNEKLFF. The DNA for the CDR3 is TGCGCCAGCAGCCAAGATCGGGACAGTGATAATGAAAAACTGTTTTTT.

This chain connects TRBV3-1 (or the pseudogene TRBV3-2) to TRBJ1-6; no clear D gene. V lost 2 bases and J lost 7, with 6 bases in between. This CDR3 has 13 amino acids. CDR1 LGHDT and CDR2 YNNKEL come from the germline V gene (reference sequence). CDR3 protein: CASSQRENSPLHF. CDR3 in DNA: TGTGCCAGCAGCCAACGGGAGAATTCACCCCTCCACTTT.

This clone was recorded only once. The chain carries TRBV10-3 and TRBJ2-4; 8 nucleotides agree with TRBD2. The V and J ends lost 4 bases and 11 bases, in that order; junction bases with no gene match: 1. This CDR3 has 11 amino acids. Germline V CDR1 and CDR2: ENHRY, SYGVKD. In nucleotides, the CDR3 is TGTGCCATCAGTGCGGGGGGGGTTCAGTACTTC. This sequence encodes CAISAGGVQYF.